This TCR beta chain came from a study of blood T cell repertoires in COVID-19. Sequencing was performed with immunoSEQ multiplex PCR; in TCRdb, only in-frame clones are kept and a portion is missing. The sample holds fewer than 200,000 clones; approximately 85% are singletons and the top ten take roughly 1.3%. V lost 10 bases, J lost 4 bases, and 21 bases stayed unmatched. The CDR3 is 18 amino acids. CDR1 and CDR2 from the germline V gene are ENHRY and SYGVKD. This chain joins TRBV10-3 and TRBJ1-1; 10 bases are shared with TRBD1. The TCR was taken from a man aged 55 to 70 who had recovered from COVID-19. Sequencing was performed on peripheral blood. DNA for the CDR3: TGTGCCACCTCCCGGGACAGGGGAGCAGGAGGGTTCAGCACTGAAGCTTTCTTT. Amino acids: CATSRDRGAGGFSTEAFF.